This T cell receptor (beta chain) was profiled in a study of blood T cell repertoires in COVID-19. Measured with immunoSEQ multiplex PCR; TCRdb has only the in-frame clones, and not every one. Of 200,000 to 300,000 clones in the sample, around 82% are singletons; the top ten hold 3% to 4%. Specimen: PBMCs or T cells enriched from blood (not recorded which). The receptor's source is a woman in her forties who had been exposed to COVID-19.

The CDR3 protein is CASSSRDRNGYTF. The CDR3 nucleotides read TGTGCCAGTAGCAGCCGGGACAGGAATGGCTACACCTTC. This sequence joins TRBV19 and TRBJ1-2; 8 positions match TRBD1. This CDR3 is 13 amino acids long. After removal of 6 bases from V and 6 bases from J, the junction contained 6 bases not matched to a gene. Germline V gives CDR1 LNHDA, CDR2 SQIVND (reference sequence).